The entry below describes one TCR beta chain. What antigen it recognizes has not been identified. Base qualities are not recorded, but no much larger clone differs from it by a single base. Library creation used 5' RACE. Instrument used: Illumina HiSeq 2000. Template switching added a universal primer binding site, and the final cDNA carried a unique molecular identifier that allowed TCR cDNA molecules to be counted accurately. First-strand cDNA for TCR alpha and beta chains was synthesized from specific primers in the conserved constant-segment region. Each cDNA library was double barcoded, with a SMART-Mk sample barcode plus Illumina barcodes, to control for contamination. TruSeq adapter sequences along with Illumina sample barcodes were introduced in two successive PCR steps. Sequencing of the TCR alpha and beta cDNA libraries was done on the Illumina HiSeq platform using custom primers. The paper's data handling went like this. Unique molecular identifiers were extracted from raw reads with MiGEC, and CDR3 positions were determined with MiXCR. Recombination models were inferred per individual with the repgenHMM and IGoR tools using an EM algorithm. Shared clonotype analysis was performed with the tcR package in R, normalizing sharing by the product of cloneset sizes. To study raw recombination without the effects of thymic and clonal selection, out-of-frame nonproductive sequences were analyzed. The public reads were quality trimmed at Q25 with fastp and then assembled into clones with MiXCR by TCRdb, keeping productive beta chains. Identical CDR3 protein sequences are pooled into one entry, listed with their most common genes and DNA. The V and J calls come from TCRdb's annotation, not from the publication. This sample comprises hundreds of thousands of distinct CDR3 sequences, 18% of them detected only once. Together, the top ten hold less than 15% of the sample.

Every donor was a healthy Caucasian. The twin cohort comprised three pairs of female monozygotic twins, all aged about 18 to 30 years. Peripheral blood mononuclear cells were the source from which RNA for the TCR libraries was isolated. V and J lose 6 bases and 8 bases, and a span of 9 bases separates them. Reading from cysteine to phenylalanine, the CDR3 counts 11 amino acids. Kept here is only the CDR3 DNA, which spans 33 bases and is read in frame from base 1. The sample belongs to a study of identical twins (dated by TCRdb to 2016 to 2018). Notes on the research overall: To test whether fetal clonotypes persist, this study deep-sequenced TCR alpha and beta repertoires from monozygotic twins, from unrelated adults of various ages, and from cord blood. To rule out contamination, the twin experiments were replicated at different times with different library preparation protocols.

Results the study describes overall, beyond this receptor: Fewer insertions were carried by abundant cord blood beta clonotypes, a similar but weaker trend appeared in young adult naive repertoires, and no such trend appeared in memory repertoires. The excess sharing between twins in beta out-of-frame sequences was weaker because fewer shared sequences reduced the signal-to-noise ratio. Out-of-frame TCR alpha sharing in monozygotic twins was systematically underestimated by recombination models, whereas sharing between unrelated individuals was in agreement with the recombination models. Zero-insertion analyses could be partly confounded by invariant T cells such as MAIT and iNKT, although diverse VJ usage argued against such confounding for most clonotypes. Out-of-frame TCR alpha sequences shared between twins showed an excess of low generation-probability sequences compared with coincidental sharing between unrelated individuals. Because the same donors could not be followed over many years, the conclusions depended on cross-sectional statistical analysis.

In addition, the sample was reused for a study of T cells expressing NK-cell markers. Taken from the second paper: TCR beta-chain repertoires were profiled in sorted CD3+CD56+NKG2C+, CD3+CD56+NKG2C- and CD3+CD56-NKG2C+ T-cell subsets from about 8 donors. Among the eight sequenced donors, only one was HCMV-seronegative, while the other seven were HCMV-seropositive. In several experiments an anti-gammadeltaTCR antibody was added to restrict sorting to alphabetaTCR-expressing T cells. In more than five donors, the dominant CD3+CD56+NKG2C+ clonotypes were found to rank among the top 10 CD8+ clonotypes and to make up about 1.0-7.0% of CD8+ T cells. Those dominant clonotypes were again the most abundant among CD3+CD56-NKG2C+ cells in several donors, at about 25-60.1%. It remained unclear whether the expanded NKG2C-expressing T cell clones were specific for HCMV antigens. All eight donors whose samples were sequenced were randomly selected healthy volunteers, three of them men and five women. HCMV-specific IgG was detected in serum with a commercial ELISA kit to determine HCMV serostatus. For about 6 donors, unsorted PBMC were also used to sequence bulk peripheral blood T-cell repertoires. MIGEC handled demultiplexing of the reads and grouping by UMI, while MiTCR was used to assemble and quantify clonotypes. Only TCR cDNA sequences supported by at least two reads were kept to exclude erroneous sequences. The tcR package was used for downstream repertoire analysis, and clonotypes were matched across fractions by CDR3 nucleotide sequence plus V segment. VDJmatch was used to annotate antigen specificity against VDJdb, with one amino acid substitution in CDR3 allowed.

Sequencing was performed on PBMCs. This chain is built from TRBV12-3 or TRBV12-4 and TRBJ2-3, and the D gene may be TRBD2, 6 bases matching. The receptor was isolated from a woman younger than 30 in good health. The sequenced DNA is TGTGCCAGCAGAGGGAGGCGTACGCAGTATTTT. Its coded protein is CASRGRRTQYF.